The clone carrying this T cell receptor beta chain has a single count. CDR1 is SGHRS and CDR2 is YFSETQ in the germline V gene. This CDR3 region has 14 residues. V gave up 2 bases and J gave up 6 bases; unmatched junction bases: 5. The data are from a study of blood T cell repertoires in COVID-19. The overall study: The study drew acute and convalescent COVID-19 samples from the United States, Italy and Spain. T cells, B-cell-depleted T cells, or PBMCs provided the cDNA or gDNA that served as material.

Per the authors' pipeline: Estimates of nucleated cell counts were drawn from the amplification of reference gene primers. Sequencing was performed with immunoSEQ multiplex PCR; in TCRdb, only in-frame clones are kept and a portion is missing. The V and J calls and the clone size are those of that table, but D and trimming were determined from the DNA. The repertoire holds 60,000 to 80,000 clones, with 75% to 90% as singletons. The sample was peripheral blood. The sequence was obtained from a man in his 60s with acute or convalescent COVID-19. This sequence joins TRBV5-1 and TRBJ1-2; TRBD1 aligns across 9 bases. The CDR3 nucleotides read TGCGCCAGCAGCTTCCGACAGGGGGTAGATGGCTACACCTTC. Protein sequence: CASSFRQGVDGYTF.